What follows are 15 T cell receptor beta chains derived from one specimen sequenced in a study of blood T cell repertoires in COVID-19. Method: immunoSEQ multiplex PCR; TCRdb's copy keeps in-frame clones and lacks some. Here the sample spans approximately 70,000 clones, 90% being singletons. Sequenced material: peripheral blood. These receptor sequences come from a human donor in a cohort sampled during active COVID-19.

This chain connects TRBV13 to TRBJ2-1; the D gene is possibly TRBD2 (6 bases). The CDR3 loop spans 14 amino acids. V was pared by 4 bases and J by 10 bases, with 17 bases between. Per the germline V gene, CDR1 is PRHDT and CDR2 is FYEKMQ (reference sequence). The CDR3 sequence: CASSYRGAGREQFF. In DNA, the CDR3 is TGTGCCAGCAGCTACCGAGGGGCTGGGAGGGAGCAGTTCTTC.

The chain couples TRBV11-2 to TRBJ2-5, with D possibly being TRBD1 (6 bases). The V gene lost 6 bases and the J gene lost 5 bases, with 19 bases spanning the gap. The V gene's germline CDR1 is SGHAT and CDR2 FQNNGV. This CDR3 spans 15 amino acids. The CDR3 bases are TGTGCCAGCAGTTCCGGGACCCACAGGGCCGAGACCCAGTACTTC. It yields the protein CASSSGTHRAETQYF.

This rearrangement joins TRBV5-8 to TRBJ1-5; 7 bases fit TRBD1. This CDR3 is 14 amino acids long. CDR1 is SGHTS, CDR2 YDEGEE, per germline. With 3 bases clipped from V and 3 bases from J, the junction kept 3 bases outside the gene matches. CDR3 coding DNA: TGTGCCAGCAGCTCGGGACAGTTCAATCAGCCCCAGCATTTT. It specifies CASSSGQFNQPQHF.

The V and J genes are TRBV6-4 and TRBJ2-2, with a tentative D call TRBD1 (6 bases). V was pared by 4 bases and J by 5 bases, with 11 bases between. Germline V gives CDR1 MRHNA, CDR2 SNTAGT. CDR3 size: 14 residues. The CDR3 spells CASSAYQGTGELFF. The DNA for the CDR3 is TGTGCCAGCAGTGCGTACCAGGGGACCGGGGAGCTGTTTTTT.

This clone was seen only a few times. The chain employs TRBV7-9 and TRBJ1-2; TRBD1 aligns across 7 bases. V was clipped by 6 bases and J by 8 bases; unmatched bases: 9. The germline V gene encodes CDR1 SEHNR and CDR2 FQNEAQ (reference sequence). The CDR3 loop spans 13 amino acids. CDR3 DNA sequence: TGTGCCAGCAGACCCACAGGGGCTGGCGGCTACACCTTC. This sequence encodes CASRPTGAGGYTF.

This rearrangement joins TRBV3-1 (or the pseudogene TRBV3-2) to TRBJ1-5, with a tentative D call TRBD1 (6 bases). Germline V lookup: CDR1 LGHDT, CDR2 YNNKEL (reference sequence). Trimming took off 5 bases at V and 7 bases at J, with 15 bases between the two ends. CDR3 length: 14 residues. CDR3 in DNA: TGTGCCAGCAGCTACGACAGGACCGGACAGCCCCAGCATTTT. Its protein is CASSYDRTGQPQHF.

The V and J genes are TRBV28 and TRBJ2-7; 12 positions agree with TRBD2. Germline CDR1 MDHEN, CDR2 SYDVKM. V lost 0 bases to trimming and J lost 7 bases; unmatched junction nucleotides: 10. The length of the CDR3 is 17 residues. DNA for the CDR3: TGTGCCAGCAGTTTATGGGCTAGCGGGAGGGTTGGTTGGGAGCAGTACTTC. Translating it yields CASSLWASGRVGWEQYF.

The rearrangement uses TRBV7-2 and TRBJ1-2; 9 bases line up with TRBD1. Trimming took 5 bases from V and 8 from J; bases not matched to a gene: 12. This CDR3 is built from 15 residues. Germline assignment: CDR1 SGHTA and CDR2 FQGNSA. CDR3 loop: CASSPFPGQGSGYTF. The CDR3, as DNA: TGTGCCAGCAGCCCTTTCCCGGGACAGGGCTCCGGCTACACCTTC.

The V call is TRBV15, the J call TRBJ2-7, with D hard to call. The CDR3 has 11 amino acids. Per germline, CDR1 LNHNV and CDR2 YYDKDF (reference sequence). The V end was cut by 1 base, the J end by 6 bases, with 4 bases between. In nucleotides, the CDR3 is TGTGCCACCAGCAGAGGACTCGAGCAGTACTTC. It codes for CATSRGLEQYF.

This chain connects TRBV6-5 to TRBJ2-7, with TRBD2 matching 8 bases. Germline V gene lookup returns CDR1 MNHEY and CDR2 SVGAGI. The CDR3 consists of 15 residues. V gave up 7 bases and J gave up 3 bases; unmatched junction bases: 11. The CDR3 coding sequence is TGTGCCAGCAAAGCAACTAGCGGCCCCGACTACGAGCAGTACTTC. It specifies CASKATSGPDYEQYF.

The CDR3 nucleotides are TGTGCCACCAGTGACCCCACCGGTCGTGAAGCTTTCTTT. The encoded protein is CATSDPTGREAFF. The rearrangement links TRBV24-1 to TRBJ1-1; no definite D call. There are 13 residues in the CDR3. The V end lost 4 bases, the J end lost 7 bases, and 12 bases lay between the germline ends. Germline values: CDR1 KGHDR, CDR2 SFDVKD.

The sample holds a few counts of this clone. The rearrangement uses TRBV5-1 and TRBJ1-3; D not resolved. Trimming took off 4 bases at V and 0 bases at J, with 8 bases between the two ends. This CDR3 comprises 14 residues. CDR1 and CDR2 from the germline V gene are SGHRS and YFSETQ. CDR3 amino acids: CASSASGSGNTIYF. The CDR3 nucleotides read TGCGCCAGCAGCGCCTCGGGCTCTGGAAACACCATATATTTT. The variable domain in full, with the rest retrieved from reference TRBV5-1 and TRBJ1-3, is KAGVTQTPRYLIKTRGQQVTLSCSPISGHRSVSWYQQTPGQGLQFLFEYFSETQRNKGNFPGRFSGRQFSNSRSEMNVSTLELGDSALYLCASSASGSGNTIYFGEGSWLTVV.

The CDR3 loop reads CASRMQTGLSGELFF. CDR3 bases: TGTGCCAGTAGGATGCAGACAGGGCTTTCCGGGGAGCTGTTTTTT. The chain combines TRBV19 with TRBJ2-2; 7 positions match TRBD1. The V segment lost 6 bases and the J segment 6 bases; nucleotides outside the gene matches: 10. This CDR3 spans 15 amino acids. Germline CDR1 LNHDA, CDR2 SQIVND (reference sequence).

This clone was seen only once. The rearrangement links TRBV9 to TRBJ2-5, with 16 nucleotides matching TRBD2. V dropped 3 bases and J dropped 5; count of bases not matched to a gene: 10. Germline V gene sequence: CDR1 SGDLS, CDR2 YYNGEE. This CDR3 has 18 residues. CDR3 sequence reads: CASSAGTSGRAIEETQYF. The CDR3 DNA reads TGTGCCAGCAGCGCCGGGACTAGCGGGAGGGCGATAGAGGAGACCCAGTACTTC.

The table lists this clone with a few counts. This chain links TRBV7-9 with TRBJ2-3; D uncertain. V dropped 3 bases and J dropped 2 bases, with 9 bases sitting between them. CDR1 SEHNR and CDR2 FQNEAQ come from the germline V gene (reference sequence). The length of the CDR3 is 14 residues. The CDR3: CASSFVSSTDTQYF. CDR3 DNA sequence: TGTGCCAGCAGCTTTGTTAGTTCCACAGATACGCAGTATTTT.